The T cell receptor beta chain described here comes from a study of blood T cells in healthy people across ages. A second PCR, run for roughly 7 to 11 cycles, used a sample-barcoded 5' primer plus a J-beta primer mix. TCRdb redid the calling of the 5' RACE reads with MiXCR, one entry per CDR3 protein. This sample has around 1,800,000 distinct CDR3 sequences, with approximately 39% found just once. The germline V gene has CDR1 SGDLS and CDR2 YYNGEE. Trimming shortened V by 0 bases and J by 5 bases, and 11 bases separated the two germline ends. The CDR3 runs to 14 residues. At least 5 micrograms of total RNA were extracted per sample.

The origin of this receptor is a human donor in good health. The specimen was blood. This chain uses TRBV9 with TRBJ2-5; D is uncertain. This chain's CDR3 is CASSVGAGRETQYF. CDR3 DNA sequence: TGTGCCAGCAGCGTAGGTGCAGGTCGGGAGACCCAGTACTTC.